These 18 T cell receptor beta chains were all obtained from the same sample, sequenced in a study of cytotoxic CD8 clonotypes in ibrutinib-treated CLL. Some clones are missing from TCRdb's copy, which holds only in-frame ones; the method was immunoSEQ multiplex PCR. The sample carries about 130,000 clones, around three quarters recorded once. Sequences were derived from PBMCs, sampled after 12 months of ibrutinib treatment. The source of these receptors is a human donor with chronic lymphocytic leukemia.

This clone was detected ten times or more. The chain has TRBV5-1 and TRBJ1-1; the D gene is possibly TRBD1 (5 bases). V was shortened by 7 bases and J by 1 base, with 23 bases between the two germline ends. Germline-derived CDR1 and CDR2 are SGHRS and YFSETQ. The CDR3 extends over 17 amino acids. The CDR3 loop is CASSMGPNRQGNTEAFF. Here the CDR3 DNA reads TGCGCCAGCTCAATGGGTCCGAACCGGCAGGGGAACACTGAAGCTTTCTTT.

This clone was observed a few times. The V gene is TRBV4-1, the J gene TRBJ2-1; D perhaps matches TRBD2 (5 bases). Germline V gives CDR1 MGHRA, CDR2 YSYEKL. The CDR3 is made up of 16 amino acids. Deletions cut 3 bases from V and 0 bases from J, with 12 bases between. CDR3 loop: CASSHSSPSSYNEQFF. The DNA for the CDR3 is TGCGCCAGCAGCCACTCTAGCCCCAGCTCCTACAATGAGCAGTTCTTC.

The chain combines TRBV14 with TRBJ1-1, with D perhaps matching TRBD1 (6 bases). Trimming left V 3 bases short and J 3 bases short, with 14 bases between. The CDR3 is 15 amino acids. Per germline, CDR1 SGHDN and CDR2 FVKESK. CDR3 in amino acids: CASSQTQGEDTEAFF. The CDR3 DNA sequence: TGTGCCAGCAGCCAGACACAGGGAGAGGACACTGAAGCTTTCTTT. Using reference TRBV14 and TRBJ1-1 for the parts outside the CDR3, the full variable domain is EAGVTQFPSHSVIEKGQTVTLRCDPISGHDNLYWYRRVMGKEIKFLLHFVKESKQDESGMPNNRFLAERTGGTYSTLKVQPAELEDSGVYFCASSQTQGEDTEAFFGQGTRLTVV.

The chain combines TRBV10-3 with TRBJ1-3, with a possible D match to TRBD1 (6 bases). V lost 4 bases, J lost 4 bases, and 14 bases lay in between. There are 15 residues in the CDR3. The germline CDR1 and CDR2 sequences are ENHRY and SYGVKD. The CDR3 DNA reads TGTGCCATCAGTGCCCGGTTGGGACAAGGAAACACCATATATTTT. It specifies CAISARLGQGNTIYF.

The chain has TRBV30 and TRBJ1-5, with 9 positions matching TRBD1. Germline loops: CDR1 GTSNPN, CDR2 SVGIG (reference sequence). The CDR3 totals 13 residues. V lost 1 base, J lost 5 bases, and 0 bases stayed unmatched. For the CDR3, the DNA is TGTGCCTGGAGTGGGGACAGGGATCAGCCCCAGCATTTT. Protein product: CAWSGDRDQPQHF.

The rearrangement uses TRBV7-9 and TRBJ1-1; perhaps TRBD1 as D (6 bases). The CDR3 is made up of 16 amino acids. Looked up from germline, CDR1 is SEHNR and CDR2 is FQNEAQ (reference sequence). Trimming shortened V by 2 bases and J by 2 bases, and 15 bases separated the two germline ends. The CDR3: CASSLPAGDENTEAFF. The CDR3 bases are TGTGCCAGCAGCTTACCCGCAGGGGACGAAAACACTGAAGCTTTCTTT.

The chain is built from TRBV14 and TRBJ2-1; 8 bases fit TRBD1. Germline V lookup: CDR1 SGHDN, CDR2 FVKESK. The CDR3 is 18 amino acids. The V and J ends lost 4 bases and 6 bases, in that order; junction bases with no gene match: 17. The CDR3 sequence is CASSPLTLGTGRFNEQFF. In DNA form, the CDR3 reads TGTGCCAGCAGCCCCCTAACCCTGGGGACAGGAAGGTTCAATGAGCAGTTCTTC.

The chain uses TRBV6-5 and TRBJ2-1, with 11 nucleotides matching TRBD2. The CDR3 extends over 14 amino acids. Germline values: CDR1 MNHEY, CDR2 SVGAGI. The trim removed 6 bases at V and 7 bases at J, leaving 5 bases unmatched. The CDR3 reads CASRISGRGNEQFF. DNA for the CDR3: TGTGCCAGCAGAATTAGCGGGAGGGGGAATGAGCAGTTCTTC.

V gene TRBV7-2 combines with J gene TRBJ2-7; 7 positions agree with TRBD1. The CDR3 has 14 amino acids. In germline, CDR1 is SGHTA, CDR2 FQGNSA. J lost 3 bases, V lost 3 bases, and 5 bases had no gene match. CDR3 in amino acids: CASSFWDRLYEQYF. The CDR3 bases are TGTGCCAGCAGCTTTTGGGACAGACTCTACGAGCAGTACTTC.

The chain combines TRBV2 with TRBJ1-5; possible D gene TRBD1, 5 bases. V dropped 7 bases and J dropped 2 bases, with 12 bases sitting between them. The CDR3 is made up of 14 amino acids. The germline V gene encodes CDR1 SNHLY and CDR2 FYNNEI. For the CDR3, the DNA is TGTGCCAGCACGGTGGGAGGGGGCAATCAGCCCCAGCATTTT. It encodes CASTVGGGNQPQHF.

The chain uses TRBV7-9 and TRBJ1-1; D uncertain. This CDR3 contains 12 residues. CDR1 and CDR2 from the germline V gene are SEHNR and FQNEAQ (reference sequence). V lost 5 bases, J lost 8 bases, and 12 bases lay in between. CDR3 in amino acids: CASSPPTGEAFF. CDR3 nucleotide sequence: TGTGCCAGCAGCCCCCCCACGGGCGAAGCTTTCTTT.

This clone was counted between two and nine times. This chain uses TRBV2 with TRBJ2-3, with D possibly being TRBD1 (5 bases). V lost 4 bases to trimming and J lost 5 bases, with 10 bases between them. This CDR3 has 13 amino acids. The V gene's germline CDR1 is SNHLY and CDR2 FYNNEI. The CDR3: CASSGVGVDTQYF. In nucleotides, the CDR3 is TGTGCCAGCAGTGGGGTAGGGGTAGATACGCAGTATTTT.

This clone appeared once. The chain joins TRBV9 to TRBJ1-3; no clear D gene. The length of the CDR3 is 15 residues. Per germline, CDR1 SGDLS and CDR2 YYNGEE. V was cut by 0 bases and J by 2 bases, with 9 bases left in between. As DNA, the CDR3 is TGTGCCAGCAGCGTAGGGACCTCCACTGGAAACACCATATATTTT. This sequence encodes CASSVGTSTGNTIYF.

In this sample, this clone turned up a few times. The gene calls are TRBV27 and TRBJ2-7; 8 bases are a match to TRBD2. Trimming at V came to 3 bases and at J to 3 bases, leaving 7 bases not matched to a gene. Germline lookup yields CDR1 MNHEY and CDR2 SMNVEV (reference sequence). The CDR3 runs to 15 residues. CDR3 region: CASSFPREGHYEQYF. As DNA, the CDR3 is TGTGCCAGCAGTTTTCCACGGGAGGGCCACTACGAGCAGTACTTC.

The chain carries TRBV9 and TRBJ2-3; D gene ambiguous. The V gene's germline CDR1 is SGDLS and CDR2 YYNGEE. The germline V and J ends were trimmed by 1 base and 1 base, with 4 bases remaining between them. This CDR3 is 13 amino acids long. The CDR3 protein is CASSVPGTDTQYF. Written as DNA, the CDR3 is TGTGCCAGCAGCGTACCAGGCACAGATACGCAGTATTTT.

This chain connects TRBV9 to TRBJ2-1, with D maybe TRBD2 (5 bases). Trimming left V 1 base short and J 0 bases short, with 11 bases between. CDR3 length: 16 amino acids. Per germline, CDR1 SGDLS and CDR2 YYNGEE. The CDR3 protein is CASSVSSKSSYNEQFF. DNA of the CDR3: TGTGCCAGCAGCGTATCTAGCAAGAGCTCCTACAATGAGCAGTTCTTC.

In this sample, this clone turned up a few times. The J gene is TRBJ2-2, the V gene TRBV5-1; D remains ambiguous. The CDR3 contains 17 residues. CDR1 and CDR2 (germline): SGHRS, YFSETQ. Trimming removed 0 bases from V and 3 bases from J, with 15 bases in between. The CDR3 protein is CASSLGPVRGDTGELFF. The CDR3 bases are TGCGCCAGCAGCTTGGGCCCGGTGAGAGGCGACACCGGGGAGCTGTTTTTT.

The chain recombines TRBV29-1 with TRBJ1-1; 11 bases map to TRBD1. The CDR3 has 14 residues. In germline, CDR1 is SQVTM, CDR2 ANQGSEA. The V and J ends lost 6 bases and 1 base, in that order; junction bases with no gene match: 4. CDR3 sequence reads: CSVGTGGWNTEAFF. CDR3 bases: TGCAGCGTGGGGACAGGGGGTTGGAACACTGAAGCTTTCTTT.